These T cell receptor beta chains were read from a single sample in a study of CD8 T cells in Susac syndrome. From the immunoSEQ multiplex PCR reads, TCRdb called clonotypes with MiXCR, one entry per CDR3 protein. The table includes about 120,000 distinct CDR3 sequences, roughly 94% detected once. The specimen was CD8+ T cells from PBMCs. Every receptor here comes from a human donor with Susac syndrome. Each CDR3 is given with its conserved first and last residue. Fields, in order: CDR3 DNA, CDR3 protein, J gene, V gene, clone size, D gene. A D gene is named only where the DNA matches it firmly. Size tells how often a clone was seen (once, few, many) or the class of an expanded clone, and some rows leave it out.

TGCAGTGCTAGAAGGCAGGGCCTTTACAATGAGCAGTTCTTC CSARRQGLYNEQFF TRBJ2-1 TRBV20-1 - -
TGTGCCAGCATGGGGGGGCCGATAGATACGCAGTATTTT CASMGGPIDTQYF TRBJ2-3 TRBV7-2 - -
TGCAGTGCTGTTCCGGGACTAGCGTCCCCAGATACGCAGTATTTT CSAVPGLASPDTQYF TRBJ2-3 TRBV20-1 - TRBD2
TGTGCCAGCAGTTACACCCGGGGGTCCCAAGAGACCCAGTACTTC CASSYTRGSQETQYF TRBJ2-5 TRBV6-5 - -
TGCAGCGTTGAACAGGCGTCCAGTCCTAACTATGGCTACACCTTC CSVEQASSPNYGYTF TRBJ1-2 TRBV29-1 - -
TGTGCCAGCAGGGGACAGGGGTGGGATTCACCCCTCCACTTT CASRGQGWDSPLHF TRBJ1-6 TRBV27 - TRBD1
TGTGCCAGCAGCCAAGTCGGGGCTAGCGGGGGTGAGACCCAGTACTTC CASSQVGASGGETQYF TRBJ2-5 TRBV3-1 - TRBD2
TGCAGCGAGCGGACAGATAACTATGGCTACACCTTC CSERTDNYGYTF TRBJ1-2 TRBV29-1 - -
TGCAGTGCTAGTGTGGGGGCCAGTTATAGCAATCAGCCCCAGCATTTT CSASVGASYSNQPQHF TRBJ1-5 TRBV20-1 - -
TGTGCCAGCAGCCAAGATCGGCGGACCCAGTACTTC CASSQDRRTQYF TRBJ2-5 TRBV4-2 - -
TGTGCCAGCAGCCAATTAGGGGAGCAGTACTTC CASSQLGEQYF TRBJ2-7 TRBV3-1 few -
TGTGCCAGCTCGGTGGGTAGTGAAAAACTGTTTTTT CASSVGSEKLFF TRBJ1-4 TRBV12-3/TRBV12-4 once -
TGTGCCAGCAGTTTAGGTGAAAAACTGTTTTTT CASSLGEKLFF TRBJ1-4 TRBV12-3/TRBV12-4 few -
TGTGCCAGCAGCGGGACAGGGGCGTGGGAGACCCAGTACTTC CASSGTGAWETQYF TRBJ2-5 TRBV9 - TRBD1
TGTGCCAGCAGCGCATTGACAGGCCACACTGAAGCTTTCTTT CASSALTGHTEAFF TRBJ1-1 TRBV9 once -
TGTGCCAGCAGTGCCAGCGGGGGGGCAGAGACCCAGTACTTC CASSASGGAETQYF TRBJ2-5 TRBV2 - TRBD2
TGCAGTGCTAGGGACAGGGGGCGTAGCTATGGCTACACCTTC CSARDRGRSYGYTF TRBJ1-2 TRBV20-1 - TRBD1
TGTGCCAGCAGTGATGGGGGACGGCTTAATCAGCCCCAGCATTTT CASSDGGRLNQPQHF TRBJ1-5 TRBV25-1 once -
TGTGCCAGCAGCTCGTGGGGGAGGGGCACTGAAGCTTTCTTT CASSSWGRGTEAFF TRBJ1-1 TRBV9 - -
TGCAGTGCTAATAGGGACAATGAGCAGTTCTTC CSANRDNEQFF TRBJ2-1 TRBV20-1 - -
TGTGCCAGCAGCTTAGGAGTAAGCTCCTACGAGCAGTACTTC CASSLGVSSYEQYF TRBJ2-7 TRBV5-6 - -
TGCAGTGCTAGAGATTCCGGGGACACCTACGAGCAGTACTTC CSARDSGDTYEQYF TRBJ2-7 TRBV20-1 - -
TGTGCCAGTAGTATTGGCATGCATAGCAATCAGCCCCAGCATTTT CASSIGMHSNQPQHF TRBJ1-5 TRBV19 - -
TGCGCCAGCAGCCAAGCGGTGGCTAGCGGGGTGGGGACCCAGTACTTC CASSQAVASGVGTQYF TRBJ2-5 TRBV4-3 once TRBD2
TGTGCCAGCAGTGAGGTGTCTGGGGCCAACGTCCTGACTTTC CASSEVSGANVLTF TRBJ2-6 TRBV25-1 - -
TGTGCCAGTAGCCCCGGCTCAGTGAATGAGCAGTTCTTC CASSPGSVNEQFF TRBJ2-1 TRBV19 - -
TGTGCCAGCAGCCCGTTACTAGGTATCCAAGAGACCCAGTACTTC CASSPLLGIQETQYF TRBJ2-5 TRBV7-6 - -
TGCAGTGCCGATGTTAACACTGAAGCTTTCTTT CSADVNTEAFF TRBJ1-1 TRBV20-1 - -
TGCAGTGCCTGGGACGGATATGGCTACACCTTC CSAWDGYGYTF TRBJ1-2 TRBV20-1 - -
TGTGCCAGCAGCCATGGACAGACCGAAGAGACCCAGTACTTC CASSHGQTEETQYF TRBJ2-5 TRBV12-3/TRBV12-4 - -
TGTGCCTGGAGTGGTATGTCAGGAGCCTACCAAGAGACCCAGTACTTC CAWSGMSGAYQETQYF TRBJ2-5 TRBV30 once -
TGCAGTACCACCACCGGGACTAGCGGGTACAATGAGCAGTTCTTC CSTTTGTSGYNEQFF TRBJ2-1 TRBV20-1 - TRBD2
TGTGCCAGCAGCTCAGATATCGAAGAGACCCAGTACTTC CASSSDIEETQYF TRBJ2-5 TRBV5-6 - -
TGTGCCAGCAGCTTGGAAGGCTCTGGGGCCAACGTCCTGACTTTC CASSLEGSGANVLTF TRBJ2-6 TRBV5-4 - -
TGCGCCAGCAGCCAAAGCAGGACCTCCTACGAGCAGTACTTC CASSQSRTSYEQYF TRBJ2-7 TRBV4-1 - -
TGTGCCAGCACACCTTGGTTTGATGGGGCCAACGTCCTGACTTTC CASTPWFDGANVLTF TRBJ2-6 TRBV7-2 - -
TGTGCCAGCAGTGAGGTGGGGCAGGGCGGGGAGCTGTTTTTT CASSEVGQGGELFF TRBJ2-2 TRBV25-1 - -
TGTGCCACCAGCAGAGGTGTGGCAGGCTACAATGAGCAGTTCTTC CATSRGVAGYNEQFF TRBJ2-1 TRBV15 - -
TGCAGCGTTGGGCGTGAGCAGTTCTTC CSVGREQFF TRBJ2-1 TRBV29-1 once -
TGTGCCACCAGTGATTCCAGGGGAGGAGATACGCAGTATTTT CATSDSRGGDTQYF TRBJ2-3 TRBV24-1 - -
TGCAGCGTTCCTACCCCGGGAGCAACTGAAGCTTTCTTT CSVPTPGATEAFF TRBJ1-1 TRBV29-1 - -
TGTGCCAGCGCCCCTTGTTGGACAGGGGAATACGAGCAGTACTTC CASAPCWTGEYEQYF TRBJ2-7 TRBV6-4 - TRBD1
TGCGCCAGCAGCTCGGGGTCTGGCCCCTACGAGCAGTACTTC CASSSGSGPYEQYF TRBJ2-7 TRBV5-1 - -
TGCAGTGCTAGAGATGGACGGACAATTGGCACTGAAGCTTTCTTT CSARDGRTIGTEAFF TRBJ1-1 TRBV20-1 - -
TGTGCTAGTGGTCCCGGGGACGCTCGGAAGACCCAGTACTTC CASGPGDARKTQYF TRBJ2-5 TRBV12-5 - -
TGCGCCAGCAGCCCGGACTGGGACAGCTCCGGGGGAGGCTACACCTTC CASSPDWDSSGGGYTF TRBJ1-2 TRBV4-1 - TRBD1
TGTGCCAGGACAGGGGAAGGTTCCTACGAGCAGTACTTC CARTGEGSYEQYF TRBJ2-7 TRBV2 - TRBD1
TGTGCCAGCAGCTTAGCCGGACAGGCCCAAGGGACCCAGTACTTC CASSLAGQAQGTQYF TRBJ2-5 TRBV13 - TRBD1
TGTGCCAGCAGTGGGACAGGGGGAAGCAATCAGCCCCAGCATTTT CASSGTGGSNQPQHF TRBJ1-5 TRBV6-2/TRBV6-3 - TRBD1
TGTGCCATCCGGGCTTCCGGGGTGAACACTGAAGCTTTCTTT CAIRASGVNTEAFF TRBJ1-1 TRBV19 - -
TGCAGTGCTAGAGGGGCAACAGGGGGTGGGAGTCAGCCCCAGCATTTT CSARGATGGGSQPQHF TRBJ1-5 TRBV20-1 - TRBD1
TGCGCCAGCAGTCAACCCCAGGAGATCTCTGGAAACACCATATATTTT CASSQPQEISGNTIYF TRBJ1-3 TRBV23-1 - -